The 23 T cell receptor beta chains reported below all come from one sample, sequenced in a study of OX40 agonist ivuxolimab in advanced cancers. Produced via immunoSEQ multiplex PCR; TCRdb's table is partial and in-frame only. This sample has around 95,000 clones, with about 90% found just once. The sequences come from CD4+ or CD8+ T cells sorted from blood, collected in a trial of the OX40 agonist ivuxolimab. Receptor source: an adult with an advanced solid tumor such as melanoma, head and neck, liver or kidney cancer.

The rearrangement uses TRBV27 and TRBJ1-2; D not certain. This CDR3 contains 15 residues. V lost 2 bases and J lost 2, with 12 bases in between. Germline V lookup: CDR1 MNHEY, CDR2 SMNVEV (reference sequence). The CDR3 DNA reads TGTGCCAGCAGTTTAAAGGTGGGCATCAACTATGGCTACACCTTC. Translated, it gives CASSLKVGINYGYTF.

The chain couples TRBV29-1 to TRBJ2-1, with D perhaps assigned TRBD1 or TRBD2 (6 bases each). CDR1 is SQVTM, CDR2 ANQGSEA, per germline. This CDR3 comprises 14 residues. V gave up 8 bases and J gave up 2 bases, with 16 bases separating them. The CDR3, as DNA: TGCAGCTGCCGGGGGCTAGTCGCCTACAATGAGCAGTTCTTC. As protein: CSCRGLVAYNEQFF.

The chain recombines TRBV7-3 with TRBJ1-2; a weak D match, TRBD1 (6 bases). The V gene's germline CDR1 is SGHTA and CDR2 FQGTGA. The CDR3 runs to 13 residues. With 5 bases removed from V and 0 bases from J, the gap between germline ends came to 7 bases. The CDR3: CASSRDTNYGYTF. CDR3 in DNA: TGTGCCAGCAGCCGGGACACTAACTATGGCTACACCTTC. The full variable domain, rest sourced from reference TRBV7-3 and TRBJ1-2, is GAGVSQTPSNKVTEKGKYVELRCDPISGHTALYWYRQSLGQGPEFLIYFQGTGAADDSGLPNDRFFAVRPEGSVSTLKIQRTERGDSAVYLCASSRDTNYGYTFGSGTRLTVV.

The chain has TRBV9 and TRBJ1-4; TRBD1 agrees at 7 bases. In germline, CDR1 is SGDLS, CDR2 YYNGEE. The CDR3 is made up of 13 amino acids. Germline trimming cut 7 bases from V and 8 bases from J; bases unmatched to any gene: 8. This CDR3 reads CASAQGDREKLFF. The CDR3 DNA reads TGTGCCAGCGCCCAGGGGGACCGGGAAAAACTGTTTTTT.

This clone was seen more than once but under ten times. The chain links TRBV12-5 to TRBJ1-6; no reliable D call. The CDR3 has 15 residues. The germline V gene encodes CDR1 LGHNT and CDR2 FRNRAP. Trimming stripped 1 base from V and 7 bases from J, with 11 bases between. CDR3 sequence reads: CASGLDSVANSPLHF. Written as DNA, the CDR3 is TGTGCTAGTGGTTTGGATTCGGTGGCCAATTCACCCCTCCACTTT.

The rearrangement uses TRBV7-3 and TRBJ1-5, with no clear D. The germline V gene has CDR1 SGHTA and CDR2 FQGTGA. This CDR3 is 15 amino acids long. Trimming cost V 1 base and J 3 bases, with 10 bases left between them. The CDR3 region is CASSLKGSSNQPQHF. DNA for the CDR3: TGTGCCAGCAGCTTAAAGGGAAGTTCCAATCAGCCCCAGCATTTT.

V and J are TRBV11-3 and TRBJ2-2; possible D gene TRBD2, 6 bases. There are 15 residues in the CDR3. The V gene's germline CDR1 is SGHNT and CDR2 YENEEA. The V and J ends lost 0 bases and 1 base respectively, with 6 bases between them. CDR3 sequence: CASSLDSGNTGELFF. The CDR3 bases are TGTGCCAGCAGCTTAGATAGCGGGAACACCGGGGAGCTGTTTTTT.

J is TRBJ2-6 and V is TRBV10-3; 8 positions agree with TRBD1. Germline CDR1 ENHRY, CDR2 SYGVKD. CDR3 length: 18 residues. V gave up 0 bases and J gave up 3 bases; unmatched junction bases: 7. The CDR3, as DNA: TGTGCCATCAGTGAGTCGAGGACAGGGCCTAGTGGGGCCAACGTCCTGACTTTC. It is translated as CAISESRTGPSGANVLTF.

The chain has TRBV5-1 and TRBJ1-2; unclear D gene. The CDR3 runs 13 residues. Per germline, CDR1 SGHRS and CDR2 YFSETQ. V lost 4 bases and J lost 4, with 11 bases in between. The CDR3 is CASSRNTGYGYTF. The CDR3 region has the DNA TGCGCCAGCAGCCGGAATACGGGCTATGGCTACACCTTC.

The genes are TRBV11-3 and TRBJ2-3, with TRBD1 identical over 7 bases. The CDR3 extends over 13 amino acids. V shed 5 bases, J shed 5 bases, and the junction held 4 bases outside the gene matches. Germline values: CDR1 SGHNT, CDR2 YENEEA. The CDR3 loop is CASSPRDRDTQYF. The CDR3 bases are TGTGCCAGCAGCCCCCGGGACAGAGATACGCAGTATTTT.

The chain carries TRBV6-5 and TRBJ2-2; the D gene is possibly TRBD2 (6 bases). The germline V gene encodes CDR1 MNHEY and CDR2 SVGAGI. Between the trimmed V and J ends, which lost 7 bases and 6 bases, there was a span of 15 bases. This CDR3 is 14 amino acids long. CDR3 loop: CASKAKGGAGELFF. CDR3 nucleotides: TGTGCCAGCAAAGCGAAAGGCGGGGCCGGGGAGCTGTTTTTT.

The J gene is TRBJ2-7, the V gene TRBV5-1, with unresolved D. Between the trimmed V and J ends, which lost 0 bases and 1 base, there was a span of 8 bases. Germline CDR1 reads SGHRS; CDR2 reads YFSETQ. CDR3 length equals 14 residues. Here the CDR3 DNA reads TGCGCCAGCAGCTTGGCCCAGGCGTCCTACGAGCAGTACTTC. Translating gives CASSLAQASYEQYF. The full variable domain, its missing parts supplied by reference TRBV5-1 and TRBJ2-7, is KAGVTQTPRYLIKTRGQQVTLSCSPISGHRSVSWYQQTPGQGLQFLFEYFSETQRNKGNFPGRFSGRQFSNSRSEMNVSTLELGDSALYLCASSLAQASYEQYFGPGTRLTVT.

This chain connects TRBV25-1 to TRBJ1-1; maybe TRBD1 (5 bases). The CDR3 is 18 residues long. Germline CDR1 reads MGHDK; CDR2 reads SYGVNS. The V end was cut by 1 base, the J end by 0 bases, with 18 bases between. CDR3 sequence (DNA): TGTGCCAGCAGTGAATCGTTTCCCTCTACAGGAGTGAACACTGAAGCTTTCTTT. This translates into CASSESFPSTGVNTEAFF.

The V call is TRBV5-1, the J call TRBJ2-3, with a tentative D call TRBD2 (6 bases). With 0 bases removed from V and 3 bases from J, the gap between germline ends came to 14 bases. The CDR3 totals 16 residues. The germline gives CDR1 SGHRS, CDR2 YFSETQ. CDR3 coding DNA: TGCGCCAGCAGCTTGGCATCCGGGAGCTTGACAGATACGCAGTATTTT. Translation gives CASSLASGSLTDTQYF. Looking up the rest from reference TRBV5-1 and TRBJ2-3 gives the full variable domain: KAGVTQTPRYLIKTRGQQVTLSCSPISGHRSVSWYQQTPGQGLQFLFEYFSETQRNKGNFPGRFSGRQFSNSRSEMNVSTLELGDSALYLCASSLASGSLTDTQYFGPGTRLTVL.

V is TRBV5-1 and J is TRBJ2-1; 10 positions match TRBD2. The CDR3 sequence is 14 residues long. The germline CDR1 and CDR2 sequences are SGHRS and YFSETQ. Unmatched junction bases numbered 3, after V lost 2 bases and J lost 7 bases. CDR3 residues: CASSLNSGRNEQFF. The CDR3 DNA is TGCGCCAGCAGCTTAAATAGCGGGAGGAATGAGCAGTTCTTC.

The gene calls are TRBV19 and TRBJ1-5; 9 bases map to TRBD1. In germline, CDR1 is LNHDA, CDR2 SQIVND (reference sequence). The CDR3 sequence is 15 residues long. The V gene end was trimmed by 1 base and the J gene end by 6 bases; junction bases not matched to a gene: 4. Written as DNA, the CDR3 is TGTGCCAGTAGTATAGGGGACAGGGAGGGTCAGCCCCAGCATTTT. This codes for CASSIGDREGQPQHF.

This clone was seen only a few times. The CDR3 DNA follows: TGTGCCAGCAGTGTTGAAGGCACAGATACGCAGTATTTT. The encoded protein is CASSVEGTDTQYF. V and J are TRBV2 and TRBJ2-3; no reliable D call. Germline CDR1 reads SNHLY; CDR2 reads FYNNEI. The CDR3 length is 13 residues. V was trimmed by 4 bases and J by 1 base, leaving 6 bases between them. Using reference TRBV2 and TRBJ2-3 for the parts outside the CDR3, the full variable domain is EPEVTQTPSHQVTQMGQEVILRCVPISNHLYFYWYRQILGQKVEFLVSFYNNEISEKSEIFDDQFSVERPDGSNFTLKIRSTKLEDSAMYFCASSVEGTDTQYFGPGTRLTVL.

This rearrangement joins TRBV5-1 to TRBJ1-3, with D perhaps matching TRBD1 (5 bases). CDR1 is SGHRS, CDR2 YFSETQ, per germline. The CDR3 has 14 residues. V was clipped by 4 bases and J by 6 bases, with 14 bases between them. The CDR3 sequence is CASSVGQPPNTIYF. In DNA form, the CDR3 reads TGCGCCAGCAGCGTGGGGCAACCGCCAAACACCATATATTTT.

The J gene is TRBJ2-2, the V gene TRBV19; TRBD2 matches 8 bases. Germline V gene lookup returns CDR1 LNHDA and CDR2 SQIVND (reference sequence). The CDR3 covers 16 residues. The V gene end was trimmed by 3 bases and the J gene end by 5 bases; junction bases not matched to a gene: 8. This CDR3 reads CASSMPAGGRTGELFF. The CDR3 region has the DNA TGTGCCAGTAGTATGCCGGCGGGGGGTAGGACCGGGGAGCTGTTTTTT.

This chain uses TRBV27 with TRBJ2-3; TRBD2 is a possible D gene (6 bases). CDR1 is MNHEY, CDR2 SMNVEV, per germline (reference sequence). Trimming took 3 bases from V and 5 from J, leaving 9 bases between them. The CDR3 is made up of 13 amino acids. In DNA, the CDR3 is TGTGCCAGCAGTTTCCCGGGGGTAGATACGCAGTATTTT. Residues: CASSFPGVDTQYF.

The rearrangement joins TRBV5-4 to TRBJ1-1; TRBD1 matches at 9 bases. V lost 1 base and J lost 11; bases outside the gene matches: 12. The germline V gene encodes CDR1 SGHNT and CDR2 YYREEE (reference sequence). This CDR3 comprises 15 residues. The CDR3: CASSLSPAQGAVAFF. CDR3 in DNA: TGTGCCAGCAGCTTGAGTCCGGCACAGGGGGCTGTGGCTTTCTTT.

The gene calls are TRBV5-1 and TRBJ2-5, with a tentative D call TRBD2 (6 bases). V lost 0 bases and J 2 bases, leaving 14 bases between the germline ends. CDR1 SGHRS and CDR2 YFSETQ come from the germline V gene. The CDR3 contains 16 residues. CDR3 region: CASSLGDGSIQETQYF. CDR3 nucleotides: TGCGCCAGCAGCTTGGGTGACGGGAGTATTCAAGAGACCCAGTACTTC.

The rearrangement joins TRBV7-8 to TRBJ1-4; D is ambiguous. V gave up 4 bases and J gave up 7 bases, with 13 bases separating them. CDR1 SGHVS and CDR2 FQNEAQ come from the germline V gene. There are 14 residues in the CDR3. CDR3 nucleotide sequence: TGTGCCAGCAGCTCGGCGGGGTTGGGTGAAAAACTGTTTTTT. Its translation is CASSSAGLGEKLFF. Complete variable domain (other parts from reference TRBV7-8 and TRBJ1-4): GAGVSQSPRYKVAKRGQDVALRCDPISGHVSLFWYQQALGQGPEFLTYFQNEAQLDKSGLPSDRFFAERPEGSVSTLKIQRTQQEDSAVYLCASSSAGLGEKLFFGSGTQLSVL.